This TCR beta chain derives from a study of human T cells and chemical hapten exposure. Study conclusions and caveats: There were significantly more large CDR3 similarity clusters among expanded TCRs than among controls.

As to time point: patch test 3, about 24 weeks after DPC sensitization. The treatment: therapeutic diphenylcyclopropenone sensitization with weekly scalp DPC. On this clonotype itself: Its antigen is still unknown.

One entry per CDR3 protein results from TCRdb running MiXCR on the RACE reads. The sample contains 100,000 or so distinct CDR3 sequences, 34% of which appear only once. V shed 5 bases and J shed 7 bases, with 15 bases lying between them. The germline V gene encodes CDR1 SQVTM and CDR2 ANQGSEA. The CDR3 is 13 amino acids. Sample: whole blood, taken in connection with sensitization to the hapten diphenylcyclopropenone (DPC). This receptor was taken from a middle-aged man with alopecia areata. Some clones in this sample may be carry-over from other donors' samples. The chain carries TRBV29-1 and TRBJ1-5; TRBD1 might be the D (5 bases). The CDR3 sequence is CSVLQGGGQPQHF. In DNA form, the CDR3 reads TGCAGCGTTCTCCAGGGAGGAGGACAGCCCCAGCATTTT.